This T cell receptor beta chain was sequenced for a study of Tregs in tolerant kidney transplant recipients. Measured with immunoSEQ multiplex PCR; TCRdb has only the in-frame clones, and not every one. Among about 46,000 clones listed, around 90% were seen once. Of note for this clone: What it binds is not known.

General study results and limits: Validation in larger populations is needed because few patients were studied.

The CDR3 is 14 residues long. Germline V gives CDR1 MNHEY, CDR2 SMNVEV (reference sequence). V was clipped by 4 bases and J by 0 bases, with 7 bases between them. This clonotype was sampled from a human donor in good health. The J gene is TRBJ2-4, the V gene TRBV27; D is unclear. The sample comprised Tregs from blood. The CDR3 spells CASSSGLAKNIQYF. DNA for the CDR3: TGTGCCAGCAGTTCCGGATTAGCCAAAAACATTCAGTACTTC.